Each of the 7 T cell receptor beta chains below was sequenced from the same sample in a study of CD8 T cells in ankylosing spondylitis. One entry per CDR3 protein, called by TCRdb with MiXCR from the 5' RACE reads. Found here are 150,000 to 200,000 distinct CDR3 sequences, 25% to 35% of them singletons; the top ten hold 4.5% to 6%. The specimen was synovial fluid, either unsorted or a sorted T cell fraction (not recorded which). These receptor sequences come from a male donor with ankylosing spondylitis.

The chain combines TRBV20-1 with TRBJ2-1; tentative D call: TRBD2 (6 bases). Germline V CDR1 and CDR2: DFQATT, SNEGSKA (reference sequence). The V end lost 5 bases, the J end lost 10 bases, and 21 bases lay between the germline ends. The CDR3 is made up of 14 amino acids. As DNA, the CDR3 is TGCAGTGCTTGGGACTTCACTACAATCGAGGAGCAGTTCTTC. Translated, it gives CSAWDFTTIEEQFF.

The V gene is TRBV20-1, the J gene TRBJ2-7; D ambiguous. Trimming left V 3 bases short and J 3 bases short, with 15 bases between. The CDR3 runs 14 residues. Per the germline V gene, CDR1 is DFQATT and CDR2 is SNEGSKA (reference sequence). CDR3 residues: CSASGRGVGYEQYF. The CDR3 DNA follows: TGCAGTGCTAGCGGTCGCGGCGTGGGCTACGAGCAGTACTTC.

This clonotype came up many times. This chain joins TRBV2 and TRBJ2-1; D is ambiguous. The CDR3 is 12 amino acids. Germline assignment: CDR1 SNHLY and CDR2 FYNNEI. V was cut by 8 bases and J by 15 bases, with 20 bases left in between. In DNA, the CDR3 is TGTGCCAGCGGCGTGGTGAGAGACGTGGTGTTCTTC. Its protein is CASGVVRDVVFF.

V usage is TRBV28 and J usage is TRBJ2-3; 11 bases agree with TRBD2. V lost 6 bases to trimming and J lost 2 bases; unmatched junction nucleotides: 10. The CDR3 spans 17 residues. Germline loops: CDR1 MDHEN, CDR2 SYDVKM. Here the CDR3 DNA reads TGTGCCAGCAGAACACCCCCGGGACTAGCGGACACAGATACGCAGTATTTT. Translation: CASRTPPGLADTDTQYF.

This clonotype came up a few times. As DNA, the CDR3 is TGCAGTGCTTCCGGGACAGGGTTTCACAATGAGCAGTTCTTC. This encodes CSASGTGFHNEQFF. The chain links TRBV20-1 to TRBJ2-1, with 9 bases fitting TRBD1. Germline CDR1 DFQATT, CDR2 SNEGSKA (reference sequence). The CDR3 has 14 amino acids. V lost 5 bases and J lost 5; bases outside the gene matches: 7.

The J gene is TRBJ1-1, the V gene TRBV5-6, with a weak D call TRBD1 (6 bases). The CDR3 runs 17 residues. The V end lost 4 bases, the J end lost 0 bases, and 19 bases lay between the germline ends. Germline V gene data show CDR1 as SGHDT and CDR2 as YYEEEE. CDR3 coding DNA: TGTGCCAGCAGCCCTCCTTGGACAGATGCCATGAACACTGAAGCTTTCTTT. It translates to CASSPPWTDAMNTEAFF. The full variable domain, with the rest looked up from reference TRBV5-6 and TRBJ1-1, is DAGVTQSPTHLIKTRGQQVTLRCSPKSGHDTVSWYQQALGQGPQFIFQYYEEEERQRGNFPDRFSGHQFPNYSSELNVNALLLGDSALYLCASSPPWTDAMNTEAFFGQGTRLTVV.

This clonotype was picked up many times. V and J are TRBV4-2 and TRBJ2-7, with 8 bases lining up with TRBD2. Germline assignment: CDR1 LGHNA and CDR2 YNFKEQ. The CDR3 contains 15 residues. J lost 2 bases, V lost 4 bases, and 7 bases had no gene match. DNA for the CDR3: TGTGCCAGCAGCCGCATGGCGGGAGGTGCCTACGAGCAGTACTTC. Translating gives CASSRMAGGAYEQYF.